Given below is one TCR beta chain in context. These data are taken from a study of blood T cells in healthy people across ages. The overall study: Template switching caught about one barcoded beta molecule for each two T cells.

V was clipped by 7 bases and J by 1 base, with 14 bases between them. The CDR3 covers 15 residues. Next came a second PCR, run for about 6 to 11 cycles, which used a sample-barcoded 5' primer along with a J-beta primer mix. Via MiXCR, TCRdb re-called the 5' RACE reads, giving one row per CDR3 protein. The sample consists of roughly 730,000 distinct CDR3 sequences, about 61% of them appearing once. Researchers report isolating at least 6 million PBMCs per sample. Total RNA extraction produced at least 5.5 micrograms (per sample) for the study. The receptor comes from a man aged 35 to 55 in good health. The V and J genes are TRBV12-3 or TRBV12-4 and TRBJ1-5; a possible D gene is TRBD1 (5 bases). The sample taken for sequencing was blood. DNA of the CDR3: TGTGCCAGCAACTCACGCGAGGGGAGCAATCAGCCCCAGCATTTT. Its translation is CASNSREGSNQPQHF.